This T cell receptor (beta chain) is from a study of OX40 agonist ivuxolimab in advanced cancers. Autoimmune disease history or systemic immunosuppression disqualified patients. This table comes from immunoSEQ multiplex PCR, and its TCRdb copy is limited to in-frame clones, with some not included. The sample lists about 100,000 clones; under 95% were seen once. CDR3 length: 15 residues. Germline values: CDR1 MNHEY, CDR2 SVGAGI. Trimming took 5 bases from V and 3 from J, leaving 14 bases between them. The study, taken as a whole, reports: Expanded clones were, on average, more numerous in CD8+ T cells than in CD4+. Partial responders dosed at 0.1-3.0 mg/kg displayed clonal expansion ranking among the lowest. Among some nonresponders, normalized T-cell clonal expansion was also low.

In the case of this clone: Its target is not known.

The TCR comes from an adult with an advanced solid tumor such as melanoma, head and neck, liver or kidney cancer. The chain couples TRBV6-5 to TRBJ1-5; D is perhaps TRBD1 (6 bases). This sample comprised CD4+ or CD8+ T cells sorted from blood, obtained in a trial of the OX40 agonist ivuxolimab. The CDR3 DNA follows: TGTGCCAGCAGTCCCCGACAGGTTTACAATCAGCCCCAGCATTTT. As protein: CASSPRQVYNQPQHF.